This TCR beta chain was sequenced in a study of T cell responses to AZD1222 COVID-19 vaccine. Produced via immunoSEQ multiplex PCR; TCRdb's table is partial and in-frame only. The repertoire holds fewer than 70,000 clones, 80% seen once, with around an eighth in the top ten. Study results and caveats: Targets within unmutated variant regions were reportedly found for nearly half of spike-specific TCRs. At baseline, just five to seven AZD1222 recipients tested seropositive.

Note on this clone: The antigen is not known.

This TCR was sampled from an adult who received the AZD1222 COVID-19 vaccine. Sample: peripheral blood, taken 28 days after the second AZD1222 dose.

CDR3 region: CASSFLGGGNSPLHF. In nucleotides, the CDR3 is TGTGCCAGCAGTTTCCTTGGGGGGGGTAATTCACCCCTCCACTTT. The chain has TRBV6-5 and TRBJ1-6, with a weak D call TRBD1 (5 bases). Germline V CDR1 and CDR2: MNHEY, SVGAGI. The CDR3 length is 15 residues. V was shortened by 4 bases and J by 6 bases, with 13 bases between the two germline ends.